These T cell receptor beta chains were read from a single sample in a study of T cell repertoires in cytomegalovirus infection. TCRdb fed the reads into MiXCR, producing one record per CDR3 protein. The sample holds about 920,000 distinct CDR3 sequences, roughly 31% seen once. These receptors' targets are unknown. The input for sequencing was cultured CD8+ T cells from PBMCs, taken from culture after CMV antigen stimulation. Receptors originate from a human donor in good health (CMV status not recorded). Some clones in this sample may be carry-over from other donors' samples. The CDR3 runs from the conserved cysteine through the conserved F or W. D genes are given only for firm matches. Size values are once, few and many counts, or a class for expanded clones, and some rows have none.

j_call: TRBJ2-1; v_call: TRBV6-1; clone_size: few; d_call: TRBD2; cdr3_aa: CASDIRGDSYNEQFF; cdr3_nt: TGTGCCAGTGATATCCGGGGGGACTCCTACAATGAGCAGTTCTTC
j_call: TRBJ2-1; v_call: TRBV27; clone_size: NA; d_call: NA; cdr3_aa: CASSPARGSSYNEQFF; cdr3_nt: TGTGCCAGCAGTCCAGCCAGGGGTAGCTCCTACAATGAGCAGTTCTTC
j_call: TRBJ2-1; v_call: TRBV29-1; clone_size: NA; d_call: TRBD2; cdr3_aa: CSALGRLAGGPDNEQFF; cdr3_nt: TGCAGCGCCCTTGGGCGACTAGCGGGGGGGCCTGACAATGAGCAGTTCTTC
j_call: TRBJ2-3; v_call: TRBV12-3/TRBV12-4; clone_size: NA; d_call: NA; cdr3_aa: CANSYGDTQYF; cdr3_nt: TGTGCCAACAGTTACGGAGATACGCAGTATTTT
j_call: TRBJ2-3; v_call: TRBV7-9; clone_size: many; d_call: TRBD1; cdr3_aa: CASSLGLRQGLDTQYF; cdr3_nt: TGTGCCAGCAGCTTAGGGCTGAGACAGGGGCTAGATACGCAGTATTTT
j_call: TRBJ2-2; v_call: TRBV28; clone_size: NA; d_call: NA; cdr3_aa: CASSLRGNGELFF; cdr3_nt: TGTGCCAGCAGTTTACGGGGGAACGGGGAGCTGTTTTTT
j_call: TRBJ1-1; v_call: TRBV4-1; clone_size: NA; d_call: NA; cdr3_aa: CASSQEWALNTEAFF; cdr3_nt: TGCGCCAGCAGCCAAGAGTGGGCTCTGAACACTGAAGCTTTCTTT
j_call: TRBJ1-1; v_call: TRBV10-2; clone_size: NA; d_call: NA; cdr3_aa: CASSDSGGTEAFF; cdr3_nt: TGCGCCAGCAGTGACTCGGGAGGGACTGAAGCTTTCTTT
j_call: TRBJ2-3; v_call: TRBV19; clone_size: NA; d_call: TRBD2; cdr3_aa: CASSLSGGFSDTQYF; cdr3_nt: TGTGCCAGTTCCTTGAGCGGGGGGTTCTCAGATACGCAGTATTTT
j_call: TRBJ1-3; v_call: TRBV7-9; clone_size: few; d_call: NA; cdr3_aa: CASSYSRNTSGNTIYF; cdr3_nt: TGTGCCAGCAGCTATTCGCGTAACACCTCTGGAAACACCATATATTTT
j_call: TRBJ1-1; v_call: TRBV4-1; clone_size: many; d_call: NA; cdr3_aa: CASSQDLRVKGAFF; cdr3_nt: TGCGCCAGCAGCCAAGATTTACGAGTTAAGGGAGCTTTCTTT
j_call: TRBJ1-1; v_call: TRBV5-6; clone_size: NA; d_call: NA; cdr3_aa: CASSLSLGELDTEAFF; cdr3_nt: TGTGCCAGCAGCTTATCCCTTGGGGAGTTAGACACTGAAGCTTTCTTT
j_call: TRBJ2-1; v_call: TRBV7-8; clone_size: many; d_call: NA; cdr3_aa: CASSLRDPNEQFF; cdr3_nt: TGTGCCAGCAGCCTCCGGGACCCCAATGAGCAGTTCTTC
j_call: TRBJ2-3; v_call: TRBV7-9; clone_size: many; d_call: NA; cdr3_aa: CASSPDRSPDTQYF; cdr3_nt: TGTGCCAGCAGCCCCGACAGGAGCCCCGATACGCAGTATTTT
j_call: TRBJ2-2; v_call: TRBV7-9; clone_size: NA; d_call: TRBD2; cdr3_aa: CASSHAGTINTGELFF; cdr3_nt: TGTGCCAGCAGCCATGCCGGGACTATCAACACCGGGGAGCTGTTTTTT
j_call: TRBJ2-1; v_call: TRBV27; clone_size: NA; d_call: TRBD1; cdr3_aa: CASGTGGIEQFF; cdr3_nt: TGTGCCAGCGGGACAGGGGGCATTGAGCAGTTCTTC
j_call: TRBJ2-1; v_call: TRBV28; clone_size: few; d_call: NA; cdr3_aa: CASTWTGETYNEQFF; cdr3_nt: TGTGCCAGCACCTGGACGGGGGAGACCTACAATGAGCAGTTCTTC
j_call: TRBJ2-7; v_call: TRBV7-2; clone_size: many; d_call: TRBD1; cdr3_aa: CASSLPRQGGKNSYEQYF; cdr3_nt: TGTGCCAGCAGCTTACCGAGACAGGGGGGGAAAAACTCCTACGAGCAGTACTTC
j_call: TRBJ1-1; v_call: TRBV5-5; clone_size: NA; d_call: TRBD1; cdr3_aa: CASSLARGRAFF; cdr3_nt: TGTGCCAGCAGCTTGGCCAGGGGGCGAGCTTTCTTT
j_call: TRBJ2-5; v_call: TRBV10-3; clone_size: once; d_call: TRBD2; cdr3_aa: CAISESLAGGETQYF; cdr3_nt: TGTGCCATCAGTGAGTCCCTAGCGGGGGGAGAGACCCAGTACTTC
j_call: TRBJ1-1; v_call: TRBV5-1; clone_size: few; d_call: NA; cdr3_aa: CASSLAYLGTEAFF; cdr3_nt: TGCGCCAGCAGCTTGGCGTACCTGGGCACTGAAGCTTTCTTT
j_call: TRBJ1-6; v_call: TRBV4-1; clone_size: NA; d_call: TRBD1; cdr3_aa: CASSQEGTGGQSPLHF; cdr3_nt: TGCGCCAGCAGCCAAGAGGGGACAGGGGGCCAGTCACCCCTCCACTTT
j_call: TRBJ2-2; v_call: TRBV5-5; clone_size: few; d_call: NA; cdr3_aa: CASSLGVWDLLGGELFF; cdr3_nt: TGTGCCAGCAGCTTGGGGGTGTGGGACCTCCTTGGCGGGGAGCTGTTTTTT
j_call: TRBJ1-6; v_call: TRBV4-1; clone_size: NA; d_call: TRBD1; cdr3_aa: CASSPRQGAFYNSPLHF; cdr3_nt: TGCGCCAGCAGCCCACGACAGGGGGCTTTCTATAATTCACCCCTCCACTTT
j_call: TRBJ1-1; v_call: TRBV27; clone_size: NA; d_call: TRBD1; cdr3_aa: CASSLLGLGTGFGTEAFF; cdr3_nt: TGTGCCAGCAGTTTATTAGGGTTGGGGACAGGGTTCGGGACTGAAGCTTTCTTT
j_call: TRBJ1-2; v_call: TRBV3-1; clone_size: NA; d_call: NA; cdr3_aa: CASSQVSGNYGYTF; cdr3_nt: TGTGCCAGCAGCCAAGTATCAGGAAACTATGGCTACACCTTC
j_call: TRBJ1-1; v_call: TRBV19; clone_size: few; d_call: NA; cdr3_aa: CASSIVEQGLSGAFF; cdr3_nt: TGTGCCAGTAGTATAGTTGAACAGGGTTTGTCGGGAGCTTTCTTT
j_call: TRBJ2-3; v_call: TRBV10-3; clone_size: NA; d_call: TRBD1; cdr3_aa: CATLGQGDRTDTQYF; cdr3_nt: TGTGCCACCCTGGGACAGGGAGATAGGACAGATACGCAGTATTTT
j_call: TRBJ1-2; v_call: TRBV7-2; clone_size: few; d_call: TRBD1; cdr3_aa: CASLADRLVPNYGYTF; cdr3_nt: TGTGCCAGCTTAGCGGACAGGCTTGTTCCTAACTATGGCTACACCTTC
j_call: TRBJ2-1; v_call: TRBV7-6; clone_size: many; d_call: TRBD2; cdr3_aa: CASSPAGDNEQFF; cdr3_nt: TGTGCCAGCAGCCCGGCGGGGGACAATGAGCAGTTCTTC
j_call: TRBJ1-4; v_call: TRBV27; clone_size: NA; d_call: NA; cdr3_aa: CASLGGSNEKLFF; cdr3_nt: TGTGCCAGCCTAGGGGGTAGTAATGAAAAACTGTTTTTT
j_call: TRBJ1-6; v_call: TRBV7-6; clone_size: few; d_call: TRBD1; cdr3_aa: CASSWTDREGSPLHF; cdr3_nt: TGTGCCAGCAGCTGGACGGACAGGGAAGGATCACCCCTCCACTTT
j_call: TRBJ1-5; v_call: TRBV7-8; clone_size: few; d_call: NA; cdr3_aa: CASSPVERKNQPQHF; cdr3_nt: TGTGCCAGCAGTCCCGTGGAGAGGAAGAATCAGCCCCAGCATTTT
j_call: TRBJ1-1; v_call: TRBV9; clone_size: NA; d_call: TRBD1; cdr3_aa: CASSHSGTGGGQENTEAFF; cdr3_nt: TGTGCCAGCAGCCATTCCGGGACAGGGGGCGGTCAGGAGAACACTGAAGCTTTCTTT
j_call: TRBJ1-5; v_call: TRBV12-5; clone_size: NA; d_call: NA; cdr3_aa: CATSQVHQPQHF; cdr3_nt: TGTGCTACCTCACAGGTGCATCAGCCCCAGCATTTT
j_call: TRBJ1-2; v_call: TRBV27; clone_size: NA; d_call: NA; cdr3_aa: CASSPTGQLINYGYTF; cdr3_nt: TGTGCCAGCAGTCCCACGGGGCAGTTAATTAACTATGGCTACACCTTC
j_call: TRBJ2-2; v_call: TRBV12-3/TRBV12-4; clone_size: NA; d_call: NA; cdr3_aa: CASSLGQRNTGELFF; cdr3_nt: TGTGCCAGCAGTTTAGGGCAGCGGAACACCGGGGAGCTGTTTTTT
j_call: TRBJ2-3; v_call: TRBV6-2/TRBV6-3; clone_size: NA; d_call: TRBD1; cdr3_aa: CASSWTGQLLPTDTQYF; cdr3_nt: TGTGCCAGCAGTTGGACAGGGCAACTCCTTCCCACAGATACGCAGTATTTT
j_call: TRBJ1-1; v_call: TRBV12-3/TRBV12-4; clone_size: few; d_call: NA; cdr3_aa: CASSQRLLNTEAFF; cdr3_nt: TGTGCCAGCAGCCAAAGACTCTTGAACACTGAAGCTTTCTTT
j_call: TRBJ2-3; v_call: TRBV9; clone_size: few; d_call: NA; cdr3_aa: CASSVASRGSDTQYF; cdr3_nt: TGTGCCAGCAGCGTAGCTAGCAGGGGATCCGATACGCAGTATTTT
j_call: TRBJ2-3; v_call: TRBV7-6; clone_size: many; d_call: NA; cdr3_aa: CASSIGVNTDTQYF; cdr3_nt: TGTGCCAGCAGCATTGGGGTTAACACAGATACGCAGTATTTT
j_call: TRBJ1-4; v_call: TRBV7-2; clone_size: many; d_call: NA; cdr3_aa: CASSPTPNREGNEKLFF; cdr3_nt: TGTGCCAGCAGCCCCACTCCGAACAGGGAGGGTAATGAAAAACTGTTTTTT
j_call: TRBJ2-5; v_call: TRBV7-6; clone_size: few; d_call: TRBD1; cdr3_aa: CASSQLQGSETQYF; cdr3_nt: TGTGCCAGCAGCCAGCTACAGGGGTCGGAGACCCAGTACTTC
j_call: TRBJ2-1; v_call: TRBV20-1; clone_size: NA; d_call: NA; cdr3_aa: CSARGAGQYNEQFF; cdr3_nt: TGCAGTGCTAGAGGGGCGGGGCAATACAATGAGCAGTTCTTC
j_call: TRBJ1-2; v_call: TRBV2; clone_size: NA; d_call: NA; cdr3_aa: CASRGDDSPGYGYTF; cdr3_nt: TGTGCCAGCAGGGGGGACGACAGCCCGGGCTATGGCTACACCTTC
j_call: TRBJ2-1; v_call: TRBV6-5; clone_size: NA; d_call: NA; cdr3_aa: CASSPTRYNEQFF; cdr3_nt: TGTGCCAGCAGTCCCACACGCTACAATGAGCAGTTCTTC
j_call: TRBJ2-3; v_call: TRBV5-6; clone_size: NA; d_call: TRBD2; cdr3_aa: CASSLAGGGSADTQYF; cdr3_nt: TGTGCCAGCAGCTTGGCTGGCGGGGGGTCTGCAGATACGCAGTATTTT
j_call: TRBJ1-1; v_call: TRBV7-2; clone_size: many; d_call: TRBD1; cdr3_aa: CASSRYRGHMNTEAFF; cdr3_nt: TGTGCCAGCAGCCGTTACAGGGGCCACATGAACACTGAAGCTTTCTTT
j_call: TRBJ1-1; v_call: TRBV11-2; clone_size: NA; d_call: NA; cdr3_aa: CASRLGSRNTEAFF; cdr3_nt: TGTGCCAGCAGACTTGGTTCAAGGAACACTGAAGCTTTCTTT
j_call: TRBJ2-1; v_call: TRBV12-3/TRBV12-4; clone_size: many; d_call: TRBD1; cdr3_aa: CASSPTGGLELGNEQFF; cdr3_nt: TGTGCCAGCAGTCCTACAGGGGGCTTAGAACTAGGGAATGAGCAGTTCTTC
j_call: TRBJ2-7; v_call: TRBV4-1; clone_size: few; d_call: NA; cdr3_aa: CASSQDQGLQGSYEQYF; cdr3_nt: TGCGCCAGCAGCCAAGATCAGGGGCTACAGGGTAGTTACGAGCAGTACTTC
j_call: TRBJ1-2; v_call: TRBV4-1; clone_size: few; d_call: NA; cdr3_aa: CASSRTLAVENGYTF; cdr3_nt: TGCGCCAGCAGCCGAACTCTGGCCGTGGAAAATGGCTACACCTTC
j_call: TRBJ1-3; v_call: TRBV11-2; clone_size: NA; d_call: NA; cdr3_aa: CASSLGAPISGNTIYF; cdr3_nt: TGTGCCAGCAGCTTAGGAGCACCGATCTCTGGAAACACCATATATTTT
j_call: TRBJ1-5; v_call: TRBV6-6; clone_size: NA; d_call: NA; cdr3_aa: CASSYSPQLSNQPQHF; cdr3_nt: TGTGCCAGCAGTTACTCTCCGCAACTGAGCAATCAGCCCCAGCATTTT
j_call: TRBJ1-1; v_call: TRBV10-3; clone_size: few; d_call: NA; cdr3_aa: CAISEWSGTEAFF; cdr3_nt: TGTGCCATCAGTGAGTGGTCCGGCACTGAAGCTTTCTTT
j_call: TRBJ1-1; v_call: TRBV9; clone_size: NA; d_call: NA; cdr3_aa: CASSAVAREAGTEAFF; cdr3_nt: TGTGCCAGCAGCGCCGTTGCCAGGGAAGCAGGGACTGAAGCTTTCTTT
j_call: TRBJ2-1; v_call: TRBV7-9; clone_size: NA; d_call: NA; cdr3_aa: CASSLSRGRNEQFF; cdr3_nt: TGTGCCAGCAGCTTGAGTCGGGGCAGGAACGAGCAGTTCTTC
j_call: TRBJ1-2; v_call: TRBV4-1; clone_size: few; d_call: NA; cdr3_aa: CASSQDRRPTNYGYTF; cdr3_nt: TGTGCCAGCAGCCAAGATCGCAGGCCGACTAACTATGGCTACACCTTC
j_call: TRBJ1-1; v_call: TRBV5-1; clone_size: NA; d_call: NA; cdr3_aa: CASSLVFGNTEAFF; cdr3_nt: TGCGCCAGCAGCTTGGTATTCGGGAACACTGAAGCTTTCTTT